These 22 T cell receptor beta chains share one sample of origin, sequenced in a study of beta chain features in type 1 diabetes. The whole isolated RNA underwent reverse transcription, so sequencing captured expressed TCRB transcripts. This table comes from immunoSEQ multiplex PCR, and its TCRdb copy is limited to in-frame clones, with some not included. The sample records a few hundred thousand clones, 13% being singletons. No antigens are known for them. Study-wide findings and caveats: Significant though moderate, a shortening of TCRB CDR3s appeared in all four CD4+ subsets of Type 1 diabetes patients.

Specimen: naive CD4+ T cells from blood. The source of these receptors is a woman under 30 with type 1 diabetes.

CDR3 loop: CASSPSGQLYNEQFF. Here the CDR3 DNA reads TGTGCCAGCTCCCCTTCCGGACAGCTCTACAATGAGCAGTTCTTC. V gene TRBV18 combines with J gene TRBJ2-1, with a weak D call TRBD1 (6 bases). V lost 6 bases and J 3 bases, leaving 15 bases between the germline ends. This CDR3 has 15 amino acids. Looked up from germline, CDR1 is KGHSH and CDR2 is LQKENI.

V and J are TRBV2 and TRBJ1-5; 7 bases are a match to TRBD1. The length of the CDR3 is 13 residues. J gave up 5 bases and V 6 bases, and 4 bases lay outside the gene matches. Germline V CDR1 and CDR2: SNHLY, FYNNEI. The DNA for the CDR3 is TGTGCCAGCAGCCCGGGACAGTATCAGCCCCAGCATTTT. This translates into CASSPGQYQPQHF.

This chain connects TRBV19 to TRBJ1-1; TRBD1 matches at 7 bases. Germline V lookup: CDR1 LNHDA, CDR2 SQIVND (reference sequence). The CDR3 runs 14 residues. With V trimmed by 1 base and J by 6 bases, 5 bases remained unmatched. The CDR3 spells CASSIATGVAEAFF. CDR3 DNA: TGTGCCAGTAGTATAGCTACAGGGGTGGCTGAAGCTTTCTTT. Looking up the rest from reference TRBV19 and TRBJ1-1 gives the full variable domain: DGGITQSPKYLFRKEGQNVTLSCEQNLNHDAMYWYRQDPGQGLRLIYYSQIVNDFQKGDIAEGYSVSREKKESFPLTVTSAQKNPTAFYLCASSIATGVAEAFFGQGTRLTVV.

In its sample, this clone was seen a few times. The chain joins TRBV7-9 to TRBJ1-2, with D perhaps TRBD1 (5 bases). Trimming stripped 0 bases from V and 0 bases from J, with 8 bases between. The CDR3 has 15 residues. The germline V gene encodes CDR1 SEHNR and CDR2 FQNEAQ (reference sequence). CDR3 DNA: TGTGCCAGCAGCTTAGCGACAGTAACTAACTATGGCTACACCTTC. Translation: CASSLATVTNYGYTF. Full variable domain (remainder filled in from reference TRBV7-9 and TRBJ1-2): DTGVSQNPRHKITKRGQNVTFRCDPISEHNRLYWYRQTLGQGPEFLTYFQNEAQLEKSRLLSDRFSAERPKGSFSTLEIQRTEQGDSAMYLCASSLATVTNYGYTFGSGTRLTVV.

On this clone: A read error may account for a junction end that differs from germline. The chain carries TRBV11-2 and TRBJ2-5; the match to TRBD1 covers 7 bases. The CDR3 is 17 amino acids. Looked up from germline, CDR1 is SGHAT and CDR2 is FQNNGV. CDR3 protein: CASSLDRGTVVRETQYF. DNA for the CDR3: TGTGCCAGCAGCCTAGATAGGGGGACAGTTGTGAGGGAGACCCAGTACTTC.

Worth noting for this clone: Germline is not matched at one junction end, which may reflect a read error. The V gene is TRBV18, the J gene TRBJ1-1; TRBD1 might be the D (6 bases). The CDR3 length is 13 residues. The germline CDR1 and CDR2 sequences are KGHSH and LQKENI. The CDR3 sequence is CASTPGTNNEAFF. CDR3 in DNA: TGTGCCAGCACACCCGGGACAAATAATGAAGCTTTCTTT.

This chain connects TRBV28 to TRBJ2-3; 7 positions agree with TRBD2. CDR3 length: 13 residues. V lost 8 bases, J lost 0 bases, and 2 bases stayed unmatched. Germline V gene lookup returns CDR1 MDHEN and CDR2 SYDVKM. CDR3 residues: CASRSGSTDTQYF. CDR3 nucleotide sequence: TGTGCCAGCCGTAGCGGGAGCACAGATACGCAGTATTTT.

This clone was seen a handful of times. V gene TRBV6-6 combines with J gene TRBJ1-2; 11 bases line up with TRBD1. Losses at the gene ends were 5 bases for V and 4 bases for J; bases not matched to a gene: 6. Germline lookup yields CDR1 MNHNY and CDR2 SVGAGI (reference sequence). CDR3 length equals 15 residues. CDR3 sequence reads: CASSLGTGGGYGYTF. DNA of the CDR3: TGTGCCAGCAGTCTAGGGACAGGGGGAGGCTATGGCTACACCTTC.

The chain joins TRBV7-2 to TRBJ1-2, with TRBD1 as a possible D gene (5 bases). The CDR3 is 14 amino acids. V lost 1 base and J 7 bases, leaving 13 bases between the germline ends. Germline CDR1 is SGHTA and CDR2 is FQGNSA. CDR3 in amino acids: CASSLDAGLGGYTF. The CDR3 nucleotides are TGTGCCAGCAGCTTAGATGCAGGGCTGGGTGGCTACACCTTC. The full variable domain, in which reference TRBV7-2 and TRBJ1-2 provide the parts outside the CDR3, is GAGVSQSPSNKVTEKGKDVELRCDPISGHTALYWYRQSLGQGLEFLIYFQGNSAPDKSGLPSDRFSAERTGGSVSTLTIQRTQQEDSAVYLCASSLDAGLGGYTFGSGTRLTVV.

This clone has only a few counts. The chain employs TRBV25-1 and TRBJ2-5; D uncertain. Deletions cut 0 bases from V and 2 bases from J, with 7 bases between. CDR1 and CDR2 (germline): MGHDK, SYGVNS. There are 14 residues in the CDR3. The CDR3 protein is CASSEYSPQETQYF. CDR3 DNA: TGTGCCAGCAGTGAATATAGCCCACAAGAGACCCAGTACTTC. The full variable domain, its missing parts supplied by reference TRBV25-1 and TRBJ2-5, is EADIYQTPRYLVIGTGKKITLECSQTMGHDKMYWYQQDPGMELHLIHYSYGVNSTEKGDLSSESTVSRIRTEHFPLTLESARPSHTSQYLCASSEYSPQETQYFGPGTRLLVL.

This clone was found a few times. The J gene is TRBJ2-3, the V gene TRBV5-1, with 9 bases that match TRBD2. The germline V gene encodes CDR1 SGHRS and CDR2 YFSETQ. Unmatched junction bases numbered 5, after V lost 3 bases and J lost 0 bases. There are 16 residues in the CDR3. The CDR3 loop reads CASSSRTSESTDTQYF. The CDR3 DNA is TGCGCCAGCAGCTCCAGGACTAGCGAGAGCACAGATACGCAGTATTTT.

This clone was detected only a few times. The chain has TRBV7-2 and TRBJ2-1; D unresolved. Trimming stripped 2 bases from V and 4 bases from J, with 9 bases between. The germline CDR1 and CDR2 sequences are SGHTA and FQGNSA. There are 14 residues in the CDR3. In DNA form, the CDR3 reads TGTGCCAGCAGCTTAAGTATCGGGTACAATGAGCAGTTCTTC. Its translation is CASSLSIGYNEQFF.

This clone came up a few times. The chain is built from TRBV2 and TRBJ2-3, with 7 bases that match TRBD1. Germline assignment: CDR1 SNHLY and CDR2 FYNNEI. The CDR3 length is 15 residues. V shed 4 bases and J 4 bases; nucleotides not matched to a gene: 8. The CDR3 spells CASSGRQGVADTQYF. The CDR3 DNA reads TGTGCCAGCAGTGGGCGGCAGGGGGTCGCAGATACGCAGTATTTT.

V usage is TRBV7-9 and J usage is TRBJ1-1, with 8 bases matching TRBD1. From germline, CDR1 is SEHNR and CDR2 FQNEAQ (reference sequence). The CDR3 runs 14 residues. V trimming: 6 bases; J trimming: 5 bases; junction bases outside the gene matches: 8. For the CDR3, the DNA is TGTGCCAGCAGTCGAGGACAGGGTAGTACTGAAGCTTTCTTT. Translating gives CASSRGQGSTEAFF.

This clone appeared many times. V is TRBV23-1 and J is TRBJ2-1, with 12 bases identical to TRBD1. TRBV23-1 is an ORF; its function is uncertain. The CDR3 spans 16 residues. V lost 4 bases to trimming and J lost 11 bases; unmatched junction nucleotides: 12. As DNA, the CDR3 is TGCGCCAGCAGTCCCGACGGCGGGACAGGGGGCCCGCAGCAGTTCTTC. Its translation is CASSPDGGTGGPQQFF.

This clone has a handful of counts. The chain links TRBV18 to TRBJ1-1; possible D gene TRBD1, 6 bases. V gave up 2 bases and J gave up 1 base, with 11 bases separating them. Looked up from germline, CDR1 is KGHSH and CDR2 is LQKENI. This CDR3 region has 15 residues. This chain's CDR3 is CASSPSARGNTEAFF. The CDR3 DNA follows: TGTGCCAGCTCACCAAGTGCCAGGGGGAACACTGAAGCTTTCTTT. Complete variable domain (other parts from reference TRBV18 and TRBJ1-1): NAGVMQNPRHLVRRRGQEARLRCSPMKGHSHVYWYRQLPEEGLKFMVYLQKENIIDESGMPKERFSAEFPKEGPSILRIQQVVRGDSAAYFCASSPSARGNTEAFFGQGTRLTVV.

This clone occurred a few times. This chain joins TRBV5-1 and TRBJ2-5, with 10 positions matching TRBD1. With V trimmed by 4 bases and J by 4 bases, 4 bases remained unmatched. This CDR3 comprises 14 residues. CDR1 SGHRS and CDR2 YFSETQ come from the germline V gene. CDR3 nucleotide sequence: TGCGCCAGCAGCATATGGACAGGGGGAGAGACCCAGTACTTC. This sequence encodes CASSIWTGGETQYF. The complete variable domain, with remaining parts taken from reference TRBV5-1 and TRBJ2-5, reads KAGVTQTPRYLIKTRGQQVTLSCSPISGHRSVSWYQQTPGQGLQFLFEYFSETQRNKGNFPGRFSGRQFSNSRSEMNVSTLELGDSALYLCASSIWTGGETQYFGPGTRLLVL.

This clone occurred a few times. The chain links TRBV14 to TRBJ2-3; 8 nucleotides agree with TRBD2. CDR1 and CDR2 (germline): SGHDN, FVKESK. The length of the CDR3 is 16 residues. Trimming took 4 bases from V and 2 from J; bases not matched to a gene: 8. This CDR3 reads CASSRILAAATDTQYF. CDR3 sequence (DNA): TGTGCCAGCAGCCGGATACTAGCGGCCGCCACAGATACGCAGTATTTT. Combining the CDR3 with reference TRBV14 and TRBJ2-3 gives the whole variable domain EAGVTQFPSHSVIEKGQTVTLRCDPISGHDNLYWYRRVMGKEIKFLLHFVKESKQDESGMPNNRFLAERTGGTYSTLKVQPAELEDSGVYFCASSRILAAATDTQYFGPGTRLTVL.

The chain carries TRBV5-1 and TRBJ1-1, with 7 bases fitting TRBD1. The CDR3 runs to 14 residues. V lost 4 bases and J lost 4; bases outside the gene matches: 7. Looked up from germline, CDR1 is SGHRS and CDR2 is YFSETQ. This CDR3 reads CASSTGTGATEAFF. In DNA, the CDR3 is TGCGCCAGCAGCACCGGTACAGGGGCCACTGAAGCTTTCTTT.

This clone was counted only a few times. V and J are TRBV27 and TRBJ2-3; possible D gene TRBD2, 7 bases. CDR1 and CDR2 (germline): MNHEY, SMNVEV (reference sequence). V lost 7 bases to trimming and J lost 5 bases, with 16 bases between them. The CDR3 spans 14 residues. The DNA for the CDR3 is TGTGCCAGCACCCACGGGGGGCGGAAAGATACGCAGTATTTT. Amino acids: CASTHGGRKDTQYF.

There are a few counts of this clone. This sequence joins TRBV5-4 and TRBJ2-1; 7 bases agree with TRBD1. With 0 bases clipped from V and 9 bases from J, the junction kept 12 bases outside the gene matches. The CDR3 totals 16 residues. Germline loops: CDR1 SGHNT, CDR2 YYREEE (reference sequence). The CDR3 DNA follows: TGTGCCAGCAGCTTGGGGGGTATGGTGGGGGACAGTGAGCAGTTCTTC. It codes for CASSLGGMVGDSEQFF.

The chain has TRBV6-1 and TRBJ2-7; TRBD1 agrees at 7 bases. The V gene's germline CDR1 is MNHNS and CDR2 SASEGT. CDR3 length: 14 residues. Germline trimming cut 8 bases from V and 3 bases from J; bases unmatched to any gene: 10. In nucleotides, the CDR3 is TGTGCCAGCGGGACCCGGGACAGCGGCTACGAGCAGTACGTC. Its translation: CASGTRDSGYEQYV.